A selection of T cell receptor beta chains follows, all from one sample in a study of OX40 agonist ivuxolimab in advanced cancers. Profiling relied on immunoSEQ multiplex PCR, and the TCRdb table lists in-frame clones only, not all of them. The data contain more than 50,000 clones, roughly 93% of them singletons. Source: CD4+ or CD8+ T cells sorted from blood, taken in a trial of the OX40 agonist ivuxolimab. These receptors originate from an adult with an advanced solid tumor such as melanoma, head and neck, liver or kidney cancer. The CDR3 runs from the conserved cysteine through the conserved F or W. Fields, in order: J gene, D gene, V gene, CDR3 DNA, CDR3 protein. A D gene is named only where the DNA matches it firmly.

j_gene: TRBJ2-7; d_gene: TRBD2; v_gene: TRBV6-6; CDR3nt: TGTGCCAGCAACCAGCGGGAGGGCTCCTACGAGCAGTACTTC; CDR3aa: CASNQREGSYEQYF
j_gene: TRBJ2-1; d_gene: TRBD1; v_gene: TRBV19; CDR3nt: TGTGCCAGTAGTATAGGTTTTGGGACAGATGAGCAGTTCTTC; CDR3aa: CASSIGFGTDEQFF
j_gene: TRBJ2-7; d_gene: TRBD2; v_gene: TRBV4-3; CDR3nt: TGCGCCAGCAGCCAAGATAACCGGGGGGTCTACGAGCAGTACTTC; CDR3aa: CASSQDNRGVYEQYF
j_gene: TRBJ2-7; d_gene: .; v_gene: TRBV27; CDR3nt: TGTGCCAGCAGTTTTCATCCGTCCTACGAGCAGTACTTC; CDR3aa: CASSFHPSYEQYF
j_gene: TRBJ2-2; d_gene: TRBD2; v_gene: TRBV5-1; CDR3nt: TGCGCCAGCAGCTTCACTAGCGCGGGCACCGGGGAGCTGTTTTTT; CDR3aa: CASSFTSAGTGELFF
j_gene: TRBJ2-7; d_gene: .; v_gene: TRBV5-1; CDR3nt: TGCGCCAGCAGCGGTGCCTACGAGCAGTACTTC; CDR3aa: CASSGAYEQYF
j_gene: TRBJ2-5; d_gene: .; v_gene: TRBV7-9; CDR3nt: TGTGCCAGCAGCTACGCTCTTCTCGGCCCACGAGAGACCCAGTACTTC; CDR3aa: CASSYALLGPRETQYF
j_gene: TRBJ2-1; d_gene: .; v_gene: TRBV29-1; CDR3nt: TGCAGCGTTGAAGGATGGGGGTCCTTCTCCTACAATGAGCAGTTCTTC; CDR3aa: CSVEGWGSFSYNEQFF
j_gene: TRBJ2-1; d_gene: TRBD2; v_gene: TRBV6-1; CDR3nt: TGTGCCAGCAGTGAAGGACCAGCGGGAAGCTCCTACAATGAGCAGTTCTTC; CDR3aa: CASSEGPAGSSYNEQFF
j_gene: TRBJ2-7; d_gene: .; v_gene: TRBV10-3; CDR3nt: TGTGCCATCAGTCCCGGAGACTCTGACGAGCAGTACTTC; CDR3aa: CAISPGDSDEQYF
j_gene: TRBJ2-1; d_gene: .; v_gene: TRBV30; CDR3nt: TGTGCCTGGAGTGTATTTCAGGCGGGTAATGAGCAGTTCTTC; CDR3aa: CAWSVFQAGNEQFF
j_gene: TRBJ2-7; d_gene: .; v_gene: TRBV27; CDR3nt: TGTGCCAGCAGTGACGACACGACCCCCTACGAGCAGTACTTC; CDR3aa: CASSDDTTPYEQYF
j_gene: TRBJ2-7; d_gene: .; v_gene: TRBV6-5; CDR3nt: TGTGCCAGCAGGATAGGGACACGCTACGAGCAGTACTTC; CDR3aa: CASRIGTRYEQYF
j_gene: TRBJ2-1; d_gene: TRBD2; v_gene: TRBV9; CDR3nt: TGTGCCAGCTCTCTCATAAATAACCGGGGGGATGAGCAGTTCTTC; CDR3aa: CASSLINNRGDEQFF
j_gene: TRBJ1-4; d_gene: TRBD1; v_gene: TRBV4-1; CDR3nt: TGCGCCAGCAGCCAGGGACAGGGAAGGTGGTCTAATGAAAAACTGTTTTTT; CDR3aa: CASSQGQGRWSNEKLFF
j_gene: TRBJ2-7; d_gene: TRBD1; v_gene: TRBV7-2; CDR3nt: TGTGCCAGCAGCGCCGGACAGGGTTACTCCTACGAGCAGTACTTC; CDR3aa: CASSAGQGYSYEQYF